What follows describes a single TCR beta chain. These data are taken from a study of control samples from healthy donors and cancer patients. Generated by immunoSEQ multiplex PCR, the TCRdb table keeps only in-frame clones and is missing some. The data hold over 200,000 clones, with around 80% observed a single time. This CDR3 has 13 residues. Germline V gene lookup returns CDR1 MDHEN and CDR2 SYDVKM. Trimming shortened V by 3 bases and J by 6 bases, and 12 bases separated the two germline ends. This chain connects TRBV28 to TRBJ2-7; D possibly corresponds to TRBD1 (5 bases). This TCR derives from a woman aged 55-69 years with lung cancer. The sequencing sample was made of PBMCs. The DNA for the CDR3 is TGTGCCAGCAGTTTGCAGGGTAATCGCGAGCAGTACTTC. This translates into CASSLQGNREQYF.